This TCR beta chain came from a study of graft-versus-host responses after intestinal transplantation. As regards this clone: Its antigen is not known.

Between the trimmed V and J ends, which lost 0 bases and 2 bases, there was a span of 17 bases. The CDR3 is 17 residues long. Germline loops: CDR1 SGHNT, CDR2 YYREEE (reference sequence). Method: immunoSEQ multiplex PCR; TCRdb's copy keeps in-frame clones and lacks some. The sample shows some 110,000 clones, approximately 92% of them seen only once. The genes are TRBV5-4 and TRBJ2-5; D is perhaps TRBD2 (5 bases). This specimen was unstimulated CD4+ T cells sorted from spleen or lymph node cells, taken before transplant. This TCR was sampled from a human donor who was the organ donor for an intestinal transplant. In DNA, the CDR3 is TGTGCCAGCAGCTTGGATTTTAGCGTCGTCACTCAAGAGACCCAGTACTTC. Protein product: CASSLDFSVVTQETQYF.